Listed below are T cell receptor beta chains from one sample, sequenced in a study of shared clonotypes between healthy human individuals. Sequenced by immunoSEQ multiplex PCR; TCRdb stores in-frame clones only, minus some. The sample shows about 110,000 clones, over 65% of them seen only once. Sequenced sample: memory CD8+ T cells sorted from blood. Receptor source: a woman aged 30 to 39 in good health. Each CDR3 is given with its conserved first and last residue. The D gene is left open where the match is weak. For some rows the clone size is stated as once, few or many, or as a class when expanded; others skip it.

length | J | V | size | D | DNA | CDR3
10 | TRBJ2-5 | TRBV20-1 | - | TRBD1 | TGCCTGTCAGGGACAGAGCTTGCAGACTTC | CLSGTELADF
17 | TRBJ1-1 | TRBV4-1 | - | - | TGCGCCAGCAGCCAAGTTGCGACGACGACATCGAACACTGAAGCTTTCTTT | CASSQVATTTSNTEAFF
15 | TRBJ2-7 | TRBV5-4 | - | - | TGTGCCAGCAGCTTGCTGGTCGCCGGTTCCTACGAGCAGTACTTC | CASSLLVAGSYEQYF
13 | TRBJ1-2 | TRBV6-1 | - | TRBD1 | TGTGCCAGCAGTGAGCAGGGGGCGCCTGGCTACACCTTC | CASSEQGAPGYTF
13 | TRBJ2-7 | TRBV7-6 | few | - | TGTGCCAGCAGCCTGACTCCCCTTCGCGAGCAGTACTTC | CASSLTPLREQYF
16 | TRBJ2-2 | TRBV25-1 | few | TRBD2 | TGTGCCAGCTCCGGTCTTCGAGCGGGAGGGACCGGGGAGCTGTTTTTT | CASSGLRAGGTGELFF
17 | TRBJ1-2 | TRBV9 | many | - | TGTGCCAGCAGCCACCCGCAGGGAGAGCCATCTAACTATGGCTACACCTTC | CASSHPQGEPSNYGYTF
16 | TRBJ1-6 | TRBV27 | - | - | TGTGCCAGCAGCCGTGGGACCGCCCTGGTTGGTTCACCCCTCCACTTT | CASSRGTALVGSPLHF
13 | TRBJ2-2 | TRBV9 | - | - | TGTGCCAGCAGCGCAGTAGCCCCCGGGGAGCTGTTTTTT | CASSAVAPGELFF
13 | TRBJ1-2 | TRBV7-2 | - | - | TGTGCCAGCAGCTACGGCAGGGACTATGGCTACACCTTC | CASSYGRDYGYTF
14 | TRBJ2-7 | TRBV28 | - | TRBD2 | TGTGCCAGCAGTTTAAGCGGGACCAAGAATCGTCGGTACTTC | CASSLSGTKNRRYF
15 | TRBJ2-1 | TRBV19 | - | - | TGTGCCAGTAGGGCGAGACTAGACTCCTACAATGAGCAGTTCTTC | CASRARLDSYNEQFF
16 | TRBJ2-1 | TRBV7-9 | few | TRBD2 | TGTGCCAGCAGCCCTCGCGGCGGGAGTTCCTACAATGAGCAGTTCTTC | CASSPRGGSSYNEQFF
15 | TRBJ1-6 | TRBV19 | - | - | TGTGCCAGTAGTATCGGGACAATTGGAAATTCACCCCTCCACTTT | CASSIGTIGNSPLHF
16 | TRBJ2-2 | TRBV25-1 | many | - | TGTGCCAGCAGTGGATTAGCGGGACAGCACACCGGGGAGCTGTTTTTT | CASSGLAGQHTGELFF
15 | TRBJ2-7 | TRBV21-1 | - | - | TGTGCCAGCAGCAAAGTGGGGCACAGGACCTACGAGCAGTACTTC | CASSKVGHRTYEQYF
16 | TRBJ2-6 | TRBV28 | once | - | TGTGCCAGCAGTTTAGGGGAGAACTCTGGGGCCAACGTCCTGACTTTC | CASSLGENSGANVLTF
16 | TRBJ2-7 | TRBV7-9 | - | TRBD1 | TGTGCCAGCAGCTTAGGGGGACAGCCGCTCTCCTACGAGCAGTACTTC | CASSLGGQPLSYEQYF
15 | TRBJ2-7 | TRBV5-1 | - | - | TGCGCCAGCAGCCCCGCGAGGCTGGGAACCTACGAGCAGTACTTC | CASSPARLGTYEQYF
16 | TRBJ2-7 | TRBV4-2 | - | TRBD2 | TGTGCCAGCAGCCAGGAGGCTAGCGGGAGCACCTACGAGCAGTACTTC | CASSQEASGSTYEQYF
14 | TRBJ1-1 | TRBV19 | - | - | TGTGCCAGTAGTTCCCGGGCCCGGGACACTGAAGCTTTCTTT | CASSSRARDTEAFF
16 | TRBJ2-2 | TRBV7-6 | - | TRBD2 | TGTGCCAGCAGCCCCGGCGTGAGCGGGAGCGCCGGGGAGCTGTTTTTT | CASSPGVSGSAGELFF
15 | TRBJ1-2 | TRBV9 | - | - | TGTGCCAGCAGCGTAGTTCTGGGGGGCGCGGGAGGCTACACCTTC | CASSVVLGGAGGYTF
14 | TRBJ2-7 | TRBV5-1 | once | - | TGCGCCAGCAGCTTGGGGTTAACGTGGGACGAGCAGTACTTC | CASSLGLTWDEQYF
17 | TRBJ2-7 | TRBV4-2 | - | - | TGTGCCAGCAGCCAAGTCGGTGTCACTGGCGGAGCCTACGAGCAGTACTTC | CASSQVGVTGGAYEQYF
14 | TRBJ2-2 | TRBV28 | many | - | TGTGCCAGCAGTTTCGCCCTAGCGTCCGGGGAGCTGTTTTTT | CASSFALASGELFF
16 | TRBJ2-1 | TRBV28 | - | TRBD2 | TGTGCCAGCAGTCCCCCCGGCTTAGCGGGATTTGGTGAGCAGTTCTTC | CASSPPGLAGFGEQFF
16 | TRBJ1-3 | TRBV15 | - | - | TGTGCCACCAGCAGAGATAGAACACCCGCTGGAAACACCATATATTTT | CATSRDRTPAGNTIYF
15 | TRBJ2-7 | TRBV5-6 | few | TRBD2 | TGTGCCAGCAGCTCGGGACTAGCGGGAGGCTACGAGCAGTACTTC | CASSSGLAGGYEQYF
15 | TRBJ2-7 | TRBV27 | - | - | TGTGCCAGCAGTTCGCTCCCGGAGCGGGCCTACGAGCAGTACTTC | CASSSLPERAYEQYF
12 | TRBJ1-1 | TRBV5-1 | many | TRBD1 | TGCGCCAGCAGCCCCGGGACAGGGGTAGCTTTCTTT | CASSPGTGVAFF
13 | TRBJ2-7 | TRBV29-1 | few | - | TGCAGCGTGTTCGGGGGCGAAAACTACGAGCAGTACTTC | CSVFGGENYEQYF
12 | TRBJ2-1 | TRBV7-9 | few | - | TGTGCCAGCAGCTTAGCGCGAGGGGAGCAGTTCTTC | CASSLARGEQFF
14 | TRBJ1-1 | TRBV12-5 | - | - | TGTGCTAGTGGTTTGCCAGGGGATGATACTGAAGCTTTCTTT | CASGLPGDDTEAFF
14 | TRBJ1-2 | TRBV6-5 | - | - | TGTGCCAGCACCCTCGGAGGCGGGAACTATGGCTACACCTTC | CASTLGGGNYGYTF
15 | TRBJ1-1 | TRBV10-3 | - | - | TGTGCCATCAGTGAGTCGGGAGCCATGAACACTGAAGCTTTCTTT | CAISESGAMNTEAFF
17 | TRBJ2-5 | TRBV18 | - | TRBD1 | TGTGCCAGCTCGCCGGAGACCGGGACAGGCAAACAAGAGACCCAGTACTTC | CASSPETGTGKQETQYF
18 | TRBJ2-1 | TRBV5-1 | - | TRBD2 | TGCGCCAGCAGCTTGGGCGAGACTAGCGGGAGTAGCTACAATGAGCAGTTCTTC | CASSLGETSGSSYNEQFF
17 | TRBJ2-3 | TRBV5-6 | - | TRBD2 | TGTGCCAGCAGCGGCTGGGGTAGCGGGATAAGTACAGATACGCAGTATTTT | CASSGWGSGISTDTQYF
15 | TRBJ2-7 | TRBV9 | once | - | TGTGCCAGCAGTGATAGGGTGGGCGGAGCATACGAGCAGTACTTC | CASSDRVGGAYEQYF
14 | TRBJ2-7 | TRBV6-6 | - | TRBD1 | TGTGCCAGCAGCTACGGACAGGGGACCTACGAGCAGTACTTC | CASSYGQGTYEQYF
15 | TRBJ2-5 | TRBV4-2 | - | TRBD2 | TGTGCCAGCAGCCAAGGAGTAGCGGGAGGGGAGACCCAGTACTTC | CASSQGVAGGETQYF
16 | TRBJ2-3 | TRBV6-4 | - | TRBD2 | TGTGCCAGCAGTGACTTAGCGGGTCTAGGCACAGATACGCAGTATTTT | CASSDLAGLGTDTQYF
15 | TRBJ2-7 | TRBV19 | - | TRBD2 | TGTGCCAGTAGTCGGTCTAGCGGGTCCTCCTACGAGCAGTACTTC | CASSRSSGSSYEQYF
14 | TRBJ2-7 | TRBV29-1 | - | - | TGCAGCGTTGAAGATCGGGGCTTGAGCCCCGAGCAGTACTTC | CSVEDRGLSPEQYF
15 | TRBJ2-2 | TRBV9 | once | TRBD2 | TGTGCCAGCAGCGCCCGGTCCGGGGGGATTGGGGAGCTGTTTTTT | CASSARSGGIGELFF
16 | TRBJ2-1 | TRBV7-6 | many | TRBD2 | TGTGCCAGCACCCGGACTAGCGGGACTTCCTACAATGAGCAGTTCTTC | CASTRTSGTSYNEQFF
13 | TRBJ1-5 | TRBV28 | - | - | TGTGCCAGCAGTTTGACAGAAAATCGGCCCCAGCATTTT | CASSLTENRPQHF
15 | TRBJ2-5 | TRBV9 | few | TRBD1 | TGTGCCAGCAGCGTAGGAGGGACAGGGGTCGAGACCCAGTACTTC | CASSVGGTGVETQYF
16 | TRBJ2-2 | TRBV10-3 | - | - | TGTGCCATCAGTGAGCGCAGGCAGGCAGACACCGGGGAGCTGTTTTTT | CAISERRQADTGELFF
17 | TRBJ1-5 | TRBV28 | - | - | TGTGCCAGCAGTCCCGGGTTTGGGGTGTATAGCAATCAGCCCCAGCATTTT | CASSPGFGVYSNQPQHF
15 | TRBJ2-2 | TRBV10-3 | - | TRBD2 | TGTGCCATCGGGCTGTTTAGCGGGAGGACCGGGGAGCTGTTTTTT | CAIGLFSGRTGELFF
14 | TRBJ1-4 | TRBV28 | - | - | TGTGCCAGCAGCTCCCCAGGGGCGGGTGAAAAACTGTTTTTT | CASSSPGAGEKLFF
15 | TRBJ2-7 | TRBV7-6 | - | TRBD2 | TGTGCCAGCAGCCCCAGCGGGAGGGGGGCCAACGAGCAGTACTTC | CASSPSGRGANEQYF
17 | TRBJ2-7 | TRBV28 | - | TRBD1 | TGTGCCAGCAGTTCCATAACGCCGCGACAGGGGGGCTACGAGCAGTACTTC | CASSSITPRQGGYEQYF
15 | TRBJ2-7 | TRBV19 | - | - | TGTGCCAGTAGTATAATCCGGGGGTCATCCTACGAGCAGTACTTC | CASSIIRGSSYEQYF
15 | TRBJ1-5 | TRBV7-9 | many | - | TGTGCCAGCAGTCCGGACTTGTATAGCAATCAGCCCCAGCATTTT | CASSPDLYSNQPQHF
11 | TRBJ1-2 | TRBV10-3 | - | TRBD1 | TGTGCCACCGGACAGGGCGATGGCTACACCTTC | CATGQGDGYTF
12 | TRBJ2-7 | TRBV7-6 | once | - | TGTGCCAGCAGCTTTAGTCACTACGAGCAGTACTTC | CASSFSHYEQYF
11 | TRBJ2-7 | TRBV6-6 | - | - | TGTGCAACCGGGAAGAGCTACGAGCAGTACTTC | CATGKSYEQYF